Shown below are 30 T cell receptor beta chains from a single sample sequenced in a study of cytomegalovirus exposure and HLA in healthy donors. The PCR had 60 Vbeta and 13 Jbeta primers. Repertoires were generated with immunoSEQ multiplex PCR, while TCRdb's copy carries only in-frame clones and drops some. The sample has around 180,000 clones; roughly 80% are singletons. The specimen was PBMCs. The origin of the receptors is a male donor in good health and CMV-seronegative.

The chain joins TRBV5-1 to TRBJ2-1, with TRBD2 matching 10 bases. Trimming at V came to 4 bases and at J to 0 bases, leaving 4 bases not matched to a gene. The CDR3 consists of 16 residues. Per germline, CDR1 SGHRS and CDR2 YFSETQ. The DNA of the CDR3 is TGCGCCAGCAGCGGAACTAGCGGGGCCTCCTACAATGAGCAGTTCTTC. It specifies CASSGTSGASYNEQFF.

The CDR3 region is CASSGPPGQDHSYEQYF. The CDR3 DNA reads as TGTGCCAGCAGTGGCCCCCCAGGACAGGATCACTCCTACGAGCAGTACTTC. The genes are TRBV6-4 and TRBJ2-7, with 7 bases matching TRBD1. From germline, CDR1 is MRHNA and CDR2 SNTAGT. The trim removed 4 bases at V and 0 bases at J, leaving 12 bases unmatched. The CDR3 has 17 residues.

The chain is built from TRBV29-1 and TRBJ2-1; 11 nucleotides line up with TRBD2. The CDR3 totals 16 residues. Germline trimming cut 3 bases from V and 10 bases from J; bases unmatched to any gene: 14. Germline values: CDR1 SQVTM, CDR2 ANQGSEA. The CDR3 is CSVDSRERLAGGEQFF. CDR3 nucleotide sequence: TGCAGCGTTGACAGCCGGGAGAGGCTAGCGGGAGGCGAGCAGTTCTTC.

The chain is built from TRBV6-5 and TRBJ2-1; 8 nucleotides match TRBD1. V dropped 6 bases and J dropped 6; count of bases not matched to a gene: 10. This CDR3 has 15 amino acids. Per the germline V gene, CDR1 is MNHEY and CDR2 is SVGAGI. The CDR3: CASRSTGGGFNEQFF. The CDR3 bases are TGTGCCAGCAGATCAACAGGGGGAGGTTTCAATGAGCAGTTCTTC.

This clone appeared a few times. The gene calls are TRBV4-3 and TRBJ1-5; D not resolved. Trimming removed 0 bases from V and 11 bases from J, with 8 bases in between. From germline, CDR1 is LGHNA and CDR2 YSLEER. The CDR3 spans 12 residues. The CDR3 DNA reads TGCGCCAGCAGCCAAGATCGGGGAACCCAGCATTTT. It specifies CASSQDRGTQHF.

V and J are TRBV10-3 and TRBJ1-2; D is uncertain. Germline-derived CDR1 and CDR2 are ENHRY and SYGVKD. V lost 4 bases and J lost 0, with 15 bases in between. The length of the CDR3 is 16 residues. The CDR3 spells CAISGWSTKANYGYTF. In DNA form, the CDR3 reads TGTGCCATCAGTGGTTGGAGCACTAAAGCTAACTATGGCTACACCTTC.

The genes are TRBV7-2 and TRBJ1-2; D gene ambiguous. The CDR3 runs to 15 residues. V shed 2 bases and J shed 3 bases, with 13 bases lying between them. Germline V lookup: CDR1 SGHTA, CDR2 FQGNSA. The CDR3: CASSLNEGWDYGYTF. The CDR3 DNA is TGTGCCAGCAGCTTAAATGAGGGTTGGGACTATGGCTACACCTTC.

This clone was seen once. This chain links TRBV6-1 with TRBJ2-7, with TRBD2 identical over 7 bases. This CDR3 contains 18 residues. CDR1 is MNHNS, CDR2 SASEGT, per germline. Trimming cost V 1 base and J 0 bases; bases outside gene matches: 12. The CDR3: CASSEGRTSGASSYEQYF. CDR3 DNA sequence: TGTGCCAGCAGTGAAGGTCGGACAAGCGGGGCAAGCTCCTACGAGCAGTACTTC.

The chain uses TRBV7-2 and TRBJ2-5; 14 nucleotides match TRBD2. The germline gives CDR1 SGHTA, CDR2 FQGNSA. The V gene end was trimmed by 4 bases and the J gene end by 5 bases; junction bases not matched to a gene: 6. The CDR3 sequence is 16 residues long. CDR3 sequence (DNA): TGTGCCAGCAGCTCCCGACTAGCGGGGGGGCCCGAGACCCAGTACTTC. Translating it yields CASSSRLAGGPETQYF.

This rearrangement joins TRBV12-5 to TRBJ2-2; no firm D call. CDR1 LGHNT and CDR2 FRNRAP come from the germline V gene. CDR3 length: 12 amino acids. The germline V and J ends were trimmed by 6 bases and 8 bases, with 10 bases remaining between them. The CDR3 DNA is TGTGCTAGTGGGGAGCATCGGGGGGAGCTGTTTTTT. Residues: CASGEHRGELFF. Full variable domain (outside the CDR3, taken from reference TRBV12-5 and TRBJ2-2): DARVTQTPRHKVTEMGQEVTMRCQPILGHNTVFWYRQTMMQGLELLAYFRNRAPLDDSGMPKDRFSAEMPDATLATLKIQPSEPRDSAVYFCASGEHRGELFFGEGSRLTVL.

This clone occurred once. The chain joins TRBV15 to TRBJ2-3; D unclear. The V end lost 0 bases, the J end lost 6 bases, and 19 bases lay between the germline ends. This CDR3 comprises 17 residues. In germline, CDR1 is LNHNV, CDR2 YYDKDF (reference sequence). DNA for the CDR3: TGTGCCACCAGCAGAGATAGTATGACTCATTCTTGGGATACGCAGTATTTT. Translation gives CATSRDSMTHSWDTQYF.

J is TRBJ2-1 and V is TRBV6-6, with D uncertain. Per germline, CDR1 MNHNY and CDR2 SVGAGI (reference sequence). The CDR3 sequence is 13 residues long. Trimming left V 2 bases short and J 6 bases short, with 8 bases between. The CDR3 DNA sequence: TGTGCCAGCAGTTACGGGCACGCCAATGAGCAGTTCTTC. It specifies CASSYGHANEQFF.

The V and J genes are TRBV9 and TRBJ2-3, with TRBD2 matching over 10 bases. The CDR3 length is 15 residues. Losses at the gene ends were 6 bases for V and 2 bases for J; bases not matched to a gene: 6. CDR1 is SGDLS and CDR2 is YYNGEE in the germline V gene. This CDR3 is CASTLGTSDTDTQYF. The CDR3 DNA follows: TGTGCCAGCACCTTAGGGACTAGCGACACAGATACGCAGTATTTT.

The chain combines TRBV30 with TRBJ2-3, with unresolved D. This CDR3 is built from 11 residues. The germline V gene has CDR1 GTSNPN and CDR2 SVGIG (reference sequence). V was pared by 5 bases and J by 1 base, with 4 bases between. This CDR3 is CAWAGTDTQYF. The CDR3 nucleotides read TGTGCCTGGGCGGGCACAGATACGCAGTATTTT.

Points on this clone: The missing conserved phenylalanine or tryptophan at the end of this CDR3 makes a read error likely. It is unclear where the CDR3 begins or ends on the DNA, so no DNA is shown, and the CDR3 is as TCRdb lists it. This sequence joins TRBV14 and TRBJ2-7; the D segment call TRBD2 is taken from the table without a DNA check. In germline, CDR1 is SGHDN, CDR2 FVKESK. The CDR3 is made up of 11 amino acids, end residues included. CDR3: CASSLKREGHY.

This chain joins TRBV7-3 and TRBJ2-7, with 7 nucleotides matching TRBD2. This CDR3 is 12 amino acids long. Losses at the gene ends were 3 bases for V and 7 bases for J; bases not matched to a gene: 3. Germline lookup yields CDR1 SGHTA and CDR2 FQGTGA. CDR3 residues: CASSFRGGEQYF. CDR3 DNA: TGTGCCAGCAGCTTCCGGGGAGGGGAGCAGTACTTC.

This chain uses TRBV5-1 with TRBJ2-3; 7 bases agree with TRBD2. CDR1 and CDR2 (germline): SGHRS, YFSETQ. The CDR3 is made up of 15 amino acids. Trimming cost V 1 base and J 2 bases; bases outside gene matches: 4. The CDR3: CASSLSLADTDTQYF. The CDR3 nucleotides are TGCGCCAGCAGCTTGTCGCTAGCGGACACAGATACGCAGTATTTT.

The chain recombines TRBV6-1 with TRBJ2-7; weak D call: TRBD1 (5 bases). V shed 6 bases and J shed 4 bases, with 13 bases lying between them. Looked up from germline, CDR1 is MNHNS and CDR2 is SASEGT. The CDR3 is 13 amino acids. The CDR3 bases are TGTGCCAGCAGCAAAGGGGTAGGGTACGAGCAGTACTTC. It specifies CASSKGVGYEQYF.

The genes are TRBV11-2 and TRBJ1-1; 8 nucleotides match TRBD1. The J segment lost 11 bases and the V segment lost 4 bases, leaving 24 bases of the junction unmatched. CDR3 length: 18 residues. CDR1 SGHAT and CDR2 FQNNGV come from the germline V gene. CDR3 amino acids: CASSSNLGTGQGPSTAFF. The CDR3 coding sequence is TGTGCCAGCAGCTCCAACCTTGGGACCGGACAGGGCCCTAGTACGGCTTTCTTT.

Regarding this clone: The same CDR3 can be traced to other DNA sequences in this sample. This chain links TRBV9 with TRBJ2-7; 7 bases match TRBD2. This CDR3 has 16 residues. V was clipped by 0 bases and J by 1 base; unmatched bases: 7. The germline V gene has CDR1 SGDLS and CDR2 YYNGEE. The CDR3 nucleotides are TGTGCCAGCAGCGTAGGTTCGGGAGGCGTGTCCTACGAGCAGTACTTC. Translation gives CASSVGSGGVSYEQYF.

This chain connects TRBV28 to TRBJ1-4, with a tentative D call TRBD1 (6 bases). CDR1 and CDR2 from the germline V gene are MDHEN and SYDVKM. Deletions cut 7 bases from V and 5 bases from J, with 17 bases between. The CDR3 spans 15 residues. CDR3 sequence: CASIDGGGQNEKLFF. CDR3 sequence (DNA): TGTGCCAGCATCGATGGGGGCGGACAGAATGAAAAACTGTTTTTT.

V and J are TRBV7-6 and TRBJ2-7, with 11 bases that match TRBD2. CDR3 size: 14 residues. CDR1 and CDR2 from the germline V gene are SGHVS and FNYEAQ. The junction had 3 bases not matched to a gene; V was cut back by 1 base and J by 7 bases. CDR3 sequence (DNA): TGTGCCAGCAGCTTAGTAGTAGCGGGAGGGGAGCAGTACTTC. Its protein is CASSLVVAGGEQYF.

The rearrangement joins TRBV5-4 to TRBJ2-1; TRBD2 aligns across 9 bases. The germline CDR1 and CDR2 sequences are SGHNT and YYREEE (reference sequence). The CDR3 extends over 15 amino acids. Unmatched junction bases numbered 3, after V lost 1 base and J lost 4 bases. The DNA for the CDR3 is TGTGCCAGCAGCTTGCCTAGCGGGGTATACAATGAGCAGTTCTTC. Translated: CASSLPSGVYNEQFF. Full variable domain (missing parts from reference TRBV5-4 and TRBJ2-1): ETGVTQSPTHLIKTRGQQVTLRCSSQSGHNTVSWYQQALGQGPQFIFQYYREEENGRGNFPPRFSGLQFPNYSSELNVNALELDDSALYLCASSLPSGVYNEQFFGPGTRLTVL.

The chain joins TRBV7-6 to TRBJ2-6, with 9 bases aligning to TRBD1. Per germline, CDR1 SGHVS and CDR2 FNYEAQ. V trimming: 3 bases; J trimming: 2 bases; junction bases outside the gene matches: 2. CDR3 length: 16 amino acids. The CDR3 nucleotides read TGTGCCAGCAGCTTGACAGGGGGTGCTGGGGCCAACGTCCTGACTTTC. It encodes CASSLTGGAGANVLTF. Looking up the rest from reference TRBV7-6 and TRBJ2-6 gives the full variable domain: GAGVSQSPRYKVTKRGQDVALRCDPISGHVSLYWYRQALGQGPEFLTYFNYEAQQDKSGLPNDRFSAERPEGSISTLTIQRTEQRDSAMYRCASSLTGGAGANVLTFGAGSRLTVL.

The chain carries TRBV5-1 and TRBJ2-5, with 11 bases lining up with TRBD2. V dropped 4 bases and J dropped 2; count of bases not matched to a gene: 7. The CDR3 spans 16 residues. CDR1 and CDR2 from the germline V gene are SGHRS and YFSETQ. This CDR3 is CASSVILAGVQETQYF. The CDR3 DNA reads TGCGCCAGCAGCGTTATACTAGCGGGAGTTCAAGAGACCCAGTACTTC. The variable domain in full, with the rest retrieved from reference TRBV5-1 and TRBJ2-5, is KAGVTQTPRYLIKTRGQQVTLSCSPISGHRSVSWYQQTPGQGLQFLFEYFSETQRNKGNFPGRFSGRQFSNSRSEMNVSTLELGDSALYLCASSVILAGVQETQYFGPGTRLLVL.

This chain links TRBV7-6 with TRBJ2-1; D not certain. The V gene lost 1 base and the J gene lost 4 bases, with 11 bases spanning the gap. Germline loops: CDR1 SGHVS, CDR2 FNYEAQ. This CDR3 is built from 15 residues. This chain's CDR3 is CASSLDGPRYNEQFF. CDR3 sequence (DNA): TGTGCCAGCAGCTTAGACGGTCCCCGATACAATGAGCAGTTCTTC.

The chain is built from TRBV15 and TRBJ2-5, with TRBD1 matching 9 bases. The CDR3 is 15 residues long. Germline CDR1 LNHNV, CDR2 YYDKDF (reference sequence). The ends lost 0 bases at V and 7 bases at J; junction bases unmatched: 6. This CDR3 is CATSRDGQGWGTQYF. CDR3 in DNA: TGTGCCACCAGCAGAGACGGACAGGGGTGGGGGACCCAGTACTTC.

The rearrangement uses TRBV18 and TRBJ2-3; 14 nucleotides line up with TRBD2. CDR1 is KGHSH and CDR2 is LQKENI in the germline V gene. The J segment lost 12 bases and the V segment lost 2 bases, leaving 13 bases of the junction unmatched. The CDR3 consists of 17 residues. The CDR3 is CASSPTTSGRAAVAQYF. The CDR3 DNA sequence: TGTGCCAGCTCACCAACGACTAGCGGGAGGGCCGCCGTAGCCCAGTATTTT. The full variable domain, its missing parts supplied by reference TRBV18 and TRBJ2-3, is NAGVMQNPRHLVRRRGQEARLRCSPMKGHSHVYWYRQLPEEGLKFMVYLQKENIIDESGMPKERFSAEFPKEGPSILRIQQVVRGDSAAYFCASSPTTSGRAAVAQYFGPGTRLTVL.

The CDR3 DNA reads TGTGCCTGGAGCCGGGGGGCCAATGAGCAGTTCTTC. Translating it yields CAWSRGANEQFF. The genes are TRBV30 and TRBJ2-1; the D gene is possibly TRBD2 (7 bases). The ends were cut back, 3 bases at V and 6 bases at J, with 9 bases in the middle. This CDR3 is built from 12 residues. Per germline, CDR1 GTSNPN and CDR2 SVGIG (reference sequence).

The chain is built from TRBV28 and TRBJ2-7, with D possibly matching TRBD2 (6 bases). CDR3 size: 13 residues. Trimming removed 5 bases at V and 2 bases at J, with 10 bases between. CDR1 MDHEN and CDR2 SYDVKM come from the germline V gene. CDR3 protein: CASSMAGPYEQYF. The DNA for the CDR3 is TGTGCCAGCAGTATGGCGGGACCCTACGAGCAGTACTTC.